The sequence of this T cell receptor (beta chain) was determined in a study of blood T cell repertoires in COVID-19. Study details: COVID-19 samples, acute and convalescent, were from the United States, Italy and Spain. T cells, B-cell-depleted T cells, or PBMCs provided the cDNA or gDNA that served as material.

Methods used by the authors: The authors estimated nucleated cell counts from reference gene primer amplification. The repertoire was sequenced with immunoSEQ multiplex PCR; TCRdb's copy has only in-frame clones and lacks some. V, J and clone size reflect that table, while D and trimming were determined from the DNA. The profile shows about 300,000 clones, about 82% of them singletons. The CDR3 is 15 amino acids. Deletions cut 7 bases from V and 1 base from J, with 16 bases between. From germline, CDR1 is MNHEY and CDR2 SMNVEV (reference sequence). Material: peripheral blood. The chain recombines TRBV27 with TRBJ1-1; D possibly corresponds to TRBD1 (5 bases). The TCR sequence derives from a woman aged 50 to 65 with acute or convalescent COVID-19. CDR3 nucleotides: TGTGCCAGCATAAAGGGGCCTTACTCGAACACTGAAGCTTTCTTT. Translation: CASIKGPYSNTEAFF.